Presented here are 22 T cell receptor beta chains from one specimen sequenced in a study of OX40 agonist ivuxolimab in advanced cancers. The protocol was immunoSEQ multiplex PCR, while the TCRdb copy is restricted to in-frame clones and leaves out a portion. This table has fewer than 95,000 clones, around 91% appearing once. The source material was CD4+ or CD8+ T cells sorted from blood, sampled in a trial of the OX40 agonist ivuxolimab. The source is an adult with an advanced solid tumor such as melanoma, head and neck, liver or kidney cancer.

V is TRBV27 and J is TRBJ1-4, with a possible D match to TRBD1 (5 bases). V was pared by 4 bases and J by 8 bases, with 20 bases between. Germline CDR1 is MNHEY and CDR2 is SMNVEV (reference sequence). This CDR3 region has 16 residues. The DNA of the CDR3 is TGTGCCAGCAGTTCCCCTTCTATTGGGGCGGGCGAAAAACTGTTTTTT. Translation gives CASSSPSIGAGEKLFF. The full variable domain, rest sourced from reference TRBV27 and TRBJ1-4, is EAQVTQNPRYLITVTGKKLTVTCSQNMNHEYMSWYRQDPGLGLRQIYYSMNVEVTDKGDVPEGYKVSRKEKRNFPLILESPSPNQTSLYFCASSSPSIGAGEKLFFGSGTQLSVL.

This chain connects TRBV19 to TRBJ2-7; D gene uncertain. CDR1 is LNHDA and CDR2 is SQIVND in the germline V gene (reference sequence). This CDR3 is 12 amino acids long. V was trimmed by 3 bases and J by 6 bases, leaving 9 bases between them. The CDR3 reads CASSIPVGEQYF. DNA for the CDR3: TGTGCCAGTAGTATCCCCGTTGGCGAGCAGTACTTC.

The chain joins TRBV27 to TRBJ1-6, with D hard to call. CDR1 and CDR2 (germline): MNHEY, SMNVEV (reference sequence). The V gene lost 4 bases and the J gene lost 0 bases, with 4 bases spanning the gap. This CDR3 contains 14 residues. The CDR3 DNA follows: TGTGCCAGCAGTTACAGCTCCTATAATTCACCCCTCCACTTT. Protein product: CASSYSSYNSPLHF.

V is TRBV18 and J is TRBJ2-7; 7 bases map to TRBD1. This CDR3 region has 15 residues. V shed 3 bases, J shed 3 bases, and the junction held 8 bases outside the gene matches. Germline values: CDR1 KGHSH, CDR2 LQKENI. As DNA, the CDR3 is TGTGCCAGCTCACCGATTCCGGACAGGAACTACGAGCAGTACTTC. Translated, it gives CASSPIPDRNYEQYF. The full variable domain, its missing parts supplied by reference TRBV18 and TRBJ2-7, is NAGVMQNPRHLVRRRGQEARLRCSPMKGHSHVYWYRQLPEEGLKFMVYLQKENIIDESGMPKERFSAEFPKEGPSILRIQQVVRGDSAAYFCASSPIPDRNYEQYFGPGTRLTVT.

The gene calls are TRBV12-5 and TRBJ2-7, with D perhaps TRBD1 or TRBD2 (5 bases each). V lost 5 bases to trimming and J lost 0 bases, with 11 bases between them. The CDR3 has 14 residues. The germline V gene encodes CDR1 LGHNT and CDR2 FRNRAP. This CDR3 is CASGPRDGSYEQYF. The CDR3, as DNA: TGTGCTAGTGGTCCCCGGGACGGCTCCTACGAGCAGTACTTC.

This chain connects TRBV7-9 to TRBJ1-2; 8 positions match TRBD1. The CDR3 extends over 16 amino acids. Germline V gives CDR1 SEHNR, CDR2 FQNEAQ (reference sequence). Unmatched junction bases numbered 9, after V lost 1 base and J lost 5 bases. CDR3 protein: CASSLGAGGAEYGYTF. The DNA for the CDR3 is TGTGCCAGCAGCTTAGGGGCAGGGGGCGCGGAGTATGGCTACACCTTC.

This chain connects TRBV4-3 to TRBJ2-3, with 8 nucleotides matching TRBD2. This CDR3 has 15 residues. Looked up from germline, CDR1 is LGHNA and CDR2 is YSLEER. V lost 6 bases and J lost 3; bases outside the gene matches: 8. The CDR3, as DNA: TGCGCCAGCAGGGCGGGACTAGTTGGTACAGATACGCAGTATTTT. Amino acid sequence: CASRAGLVGTDTQYF.

This clone was picked up a small number of times. This sequence joins TRBV7-2 and TRBJ1-1; perhaps TRBD1 as D (6 bases). Trimming removed 6 bases from V and 4 bases from J, with 15 bases in between. Germline CDR1 reads SGHTA; CDR2 reads FQGNSA. The CDR3 runs 14 residues. CDR3 DNA: TGTGCCAGCAGATTTCAGGGGTTCGGCACTGAAGCTTTCTTT. Its protein product is CASRFQGFGTEAFF.

The rearrangement links TRBV5-4 to TRBJ2-5; possibly TRBD2 for D (6 bases). V was shortened by 2 bases and J by 4 bases, with 6 bases between the two germline ends. The CDR3 is 12 amino acids. Germline CDR1 and CDR2: SGHNT and YYREEE (reference sequence). Here the CDR3 reads CASSFGGETQYF. In DNA form, the CDR3 reads TGTGCCAGCAGCTTCGGGGGAGAGACCCAGTACTTC.

The rearrangement links TRBV7-2 to TRBJ1-6; D not resolved. Trimming removed 6 bases at V and 5 bases at J, with 8 bases between. CDR3 length: 13 residues. Germline V CDR1 and CDR2: SGHTA, FQGNSA. The CDR3 DNA reads as TGTGCCAGCAGTATGACCCATAATTCACCCCTCCACTTT. Its protein is CASSMTHNSPLHF.

The chain is built from TRBV28 and TRBJ1-1; no firm D call. Trimming removed 2 bases at V and 1 base at J, with 11 bases between. The CDR3 consists of 15 residues. From germline, CDR1 is MDHEN and CDR2 SYDVKM. This CDR3 is CASSLLDRTNTEAFF. In nucleotides, the CDR3 is TGTGCCAGCAGTTTACTTGATAGAACGAACACTGAAGCTTTCTTT.

This clone was detected once. V and J are TRBV28 and TRBJ2-2; tentatively, D is TRBD1 (5 bases). The V end was cut by 4 bases, the J end by 3 bases, with 12 bases between. Germline CDR1 and CDR2: MDHEN and SYDVKM. CDR3 length: 15 residues. The DNA for the CDR3 is TGTGCCAGCAGTTCCAGGGCTGCGGACACCGGGGAGCTGTTTTTT. Its protein is CASSSRAADTGELFF.

The chain employs TRBV10-3 and TRBJ2-7; 7 bases agree with TRBD1. The ends lost 5 bases at V and 2 bases at J; junction bases unmatched: 9. The CDR3 covers 15 residues. Germline V gene lookup returns CDR1 ENHRY and CDR2 SYGVKD. The CDR3 sequence: CAISKDRTTTYEQYF. For the CDR3, the DNA is TGTGCCATCAGTAAGGACAGGACGACTACCTACGAGCAGTACTTC.

V usage is TRBV2 and J usage is TRBJ1-3, with D perhaps matching TRBD1 (6 bases). Germline-derived CDR1 and CDR2 are SNHLY and FYNNEI. The CDR3 length is 16 residues. The V and J ends lost 5 bases and 0 bases respectively, with 14 bases between them. CDR3 protein: CASSPSTGHSGNTIYF. CDR3 bases: TGTGCCAGCAGTCCATCGACAGGCCACTCTGGAAACACCATATATTTT. The full variable domain, its missing parts supplied by reference TRBV2 and TRBJ1-3, is EPEVTQTPSHQVTQMGQEVILRCVPISNHLYFYWYRQILGQKVEFLVSFYNNEISEKSEIFDDQFSVERPDGSNFTLKIRSTKLEDSAMYFCASSPSTGHSGNTIYFGEGSWLTVV.

The rearrangement links TRBV11-2 to TRBJ2-7; D possibly corresponds to TRBD2 (5 bases). V was shortened by 4 bases and J by 6 bases, with 28 bases between the two germline ends. CDR1 is SGHAT and CDR2 is FQNNGV in the germline V gene. CDR3 length: 18 amino acids. The chain's CDR3 is CASSSTLSLMGENSEQYF. Here the CDR3 DNA reads TGTGCCAGCAGCTCAACTCTTTCTCTAATGGGAGAAAACTCCGAGCAGTACTTC.

The V call is TRBV2, the J call TRBJ1-2, with D perhaps matching TRBD1 (6 bases). The germline V gene has CDR1 SNHLY and CDR2 FYNNEI. Trimming stripped 6 bases from V and 1 base from J, with 15 bases between. CDR3 size: 15 residues. CDR3 in DNA: TGTGCCAGCAGCCGTTTTACAGGGAGTAACTATGGCTACACCTTC. It is translated as CASSRFTGSNYGYTF.

This sequence joins TRBV19 and TRBJ1-1; no definite D call. Between the trimmed V and J ends, which lost 10 bases and 1 base, there was a span of 13 bases. Germline lookup yields CDR1 LNHDA and CDR2 SQIVND (reference sequence). The CDR3 extends over 13 amino acids. CDR3 region: CATRSKGNTEAFF. In nucleotides, the CDR3 is TGTGCCACCAGGTCTAAGGGGAACACTGAAGCTTTCTTT.

The chain recombines TRBV7-9 with TRBJ1-5, with 10 bases that match TRBD1. Germline V CDR1 and CDR2: SEHNR, FQNEAQ (reference sequence). The CDR3 spans 16 residues. V lost 4 bases, J lost 2 bases, and 5 bases stayed unmatched. CDR3 sequence: CASSSGDRGRNQPQHF. The CDR3 nucleotides are TGTGCCAGCAGCTCAGGGGACAGGGGACGCAATCAGCCCCAGCATTTT. Together with reference TRBV7-9 and TRBJ1-5, the CDR3 gives the full variable domain: DTGVSQNPRHKITKRGQNVTFRCDPISEHNRLYWYRQTLGQGPEFLTYFQNEAQLEKSRLLSDRFSAERPKGSFSTLEIQRTEQGDSAMYLCASSSGDRGRNQPQHFGDGTRLSIL.

This clone is a singleton in its sample. The J gene is TRBJ1-6, the V gene TRBV11-3, with D hard to call. Germline CDR1 SGHNT, CDR2 YENEEA. This CDR3 contains 14 residues. Trimming left V 0 bases short and J 8 bases short, with 8 bases between. Here the CDR3 DNA reads TGTGCCAGCAGCTTAGATCGGATCGATTCACCCCTCCACTTT. Translating gives CASSLDRIDSPLHF. Together with reference TRBV11-3 and TRBJ1-6, the CDR3 gives the full variable domain: EAGVVQSPRYKIIEKKQPVAFWCNPISGHNTLYWYLQNLGQGPELLIRYENEEAVDDSQLPKDRFSAERLKGVDSTLKIQPAELGDSAVYLCASSLDRIDSPLHFGNGTRLTVT.

Notes on this clone: Because the CDR3's place on the DNA is in doubt, the DNA is left out and the CDR3 is given as listed by TCRdb. The chain has TRBV6-6 and TRBJ1-6; the table assigns TRBD1, which was not confirmed against the DNA. The CDR3 numbers 15 amino acids, ends counted. Germline V gene sequence: CDR1 MNHNY, CDR2 SVGAGI (reference sequence). The CDR3 reads CASSSSTGPNSPLHF.

The CDR3 is CASSLIGGTATGELFF. For the CDR3, the DNA is TGTGCCAGCAGCTTAATTGGGGGGACAGCCACCGGGGAGCTGTTTTTT. V usage is TRBV11-3 and J usage is TRBJ2-2; perhaps TRBD1 as D (7 bases). This CDR3 has 16 amino acids. Germline loops: CDR1 SGHNT, CDR2 YENEEA. V was cut by 2 bases and J by 4 bases, with 14 bases left in between.

The chain joins TRBV2 to TRBJ2-3; D uncertain. Germline V gene data show CDR1 as SNHLY and CDR2 as FYNNEI. This CDR3 region has 15 residues. The V end was cut by 7 bases, the J end by 0 bases, with 14 bases between. CDR3 residues: CASISQYDSTDTQYF. CDR3 nucleotides: TGTGCCAGCATTTCCCAATACGATAGCACAGATACGCAGTATTTT.